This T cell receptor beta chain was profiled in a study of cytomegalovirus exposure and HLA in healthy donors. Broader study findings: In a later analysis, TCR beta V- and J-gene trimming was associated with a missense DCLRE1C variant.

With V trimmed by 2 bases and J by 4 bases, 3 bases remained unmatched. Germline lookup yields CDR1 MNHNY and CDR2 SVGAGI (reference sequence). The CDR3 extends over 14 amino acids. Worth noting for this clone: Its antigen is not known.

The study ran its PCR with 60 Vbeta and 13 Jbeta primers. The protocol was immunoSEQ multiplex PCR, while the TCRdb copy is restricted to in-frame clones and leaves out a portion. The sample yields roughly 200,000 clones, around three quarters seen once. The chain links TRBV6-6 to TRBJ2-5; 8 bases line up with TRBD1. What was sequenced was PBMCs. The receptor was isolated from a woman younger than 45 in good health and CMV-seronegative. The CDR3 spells CASSYRDRRETQYF. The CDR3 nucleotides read TGTGCCAGCAGTTACCGGGACAGGAGAGAGACCCAGTACTTC.